Reported below is one T cell receptor (beta chain). The time point is: week 3, after first cycle of checkpoint inhibitor. Samples come from before therapy and from week 3 after the first blockade cycle. The CDR3 has 17 residues. CDR1 MNHNS and CDR2 SASEGT come from the germline V gene. V shed 1 base and J 2 bases; nucleotides not matched to a gene: 9. The sample belongs to a study of blood T cell dynamics during melanoma immunotherapy. Clones were sequenced by immunoSEQ multiplex PCR, and TCRdb holds only the in-frame ones, with some missing. The sample lists 8,400 or so clones, approximately 85% occurring once.

This TCR was recovered from a human donor with melanoma. The chain joins TRBV6-1 to TRBJ2-7, with 9 positions matching TRBD1. This sample comprised blood, obtained from a patient treated with checkpoint blockade. The CDR3 bases are TGTGCCAGCAGTGAAGGGACAGGGGCATTGGTAGCCTACGAGCAGTACTTC. Residues: CASSEGTGALVAYEQYF.